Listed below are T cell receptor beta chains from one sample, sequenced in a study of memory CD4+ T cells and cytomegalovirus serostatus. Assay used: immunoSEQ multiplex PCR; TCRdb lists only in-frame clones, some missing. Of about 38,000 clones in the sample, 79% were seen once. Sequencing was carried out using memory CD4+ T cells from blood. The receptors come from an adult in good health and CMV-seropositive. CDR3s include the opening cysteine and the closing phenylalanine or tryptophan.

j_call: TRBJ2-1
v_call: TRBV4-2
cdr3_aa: CASSQDYSGARNNEQFF

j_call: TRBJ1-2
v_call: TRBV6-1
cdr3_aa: CASSEAVGPGYGYTF

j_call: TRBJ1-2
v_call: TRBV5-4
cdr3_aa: CASSFQDRDYGYTF

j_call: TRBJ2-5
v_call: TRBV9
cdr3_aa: CASNQRGVAQETQYF

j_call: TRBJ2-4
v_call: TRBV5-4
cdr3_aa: CASSPTTDPRGKNIQYF

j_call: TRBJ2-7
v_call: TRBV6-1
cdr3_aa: CASSEMGRNYEQYF

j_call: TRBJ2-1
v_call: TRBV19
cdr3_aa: CASSIEGGPVRNEQFF

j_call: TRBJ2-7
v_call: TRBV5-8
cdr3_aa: CASSSEIGRYF

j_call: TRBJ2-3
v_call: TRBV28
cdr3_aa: CASSPLTGDTQYF

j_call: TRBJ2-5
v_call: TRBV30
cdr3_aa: CAWSQEAGGPGETQYF

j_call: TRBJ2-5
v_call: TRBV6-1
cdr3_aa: CASSLLAGGGETQYF

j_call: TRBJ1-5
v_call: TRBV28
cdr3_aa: CASRRTGGFNQPQHF

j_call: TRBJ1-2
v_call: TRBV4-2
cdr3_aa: CASSQGGIEYGYTF

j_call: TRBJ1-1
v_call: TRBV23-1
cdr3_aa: CASSQSGGRAEAFF

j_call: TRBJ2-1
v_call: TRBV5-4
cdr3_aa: CASSGPSEQFF

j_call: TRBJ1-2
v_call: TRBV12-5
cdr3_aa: CASGFSDRMDGYTF

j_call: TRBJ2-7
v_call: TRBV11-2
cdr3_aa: CASSISLEQYF

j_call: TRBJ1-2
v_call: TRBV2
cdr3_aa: CASKGGIRDSSLNYGYTF

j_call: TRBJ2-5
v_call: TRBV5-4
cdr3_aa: CASSRTSGGRQETQYF

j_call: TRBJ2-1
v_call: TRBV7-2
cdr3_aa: CASSLGRAAYNEQFF

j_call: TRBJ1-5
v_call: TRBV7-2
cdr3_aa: CASSADRNQPQHF

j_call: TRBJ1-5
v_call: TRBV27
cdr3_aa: CASSPQKASNQPQHF

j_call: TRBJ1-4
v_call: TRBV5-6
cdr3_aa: CASSSYGTGVNEKLFF

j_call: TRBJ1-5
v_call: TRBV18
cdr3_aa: CASSGGQGGNQPQHF

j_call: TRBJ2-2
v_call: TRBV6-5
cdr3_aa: CATSRGAARAGELFF